The 32 T cell receptor beta chains reported below all come from one sample, sequenced in a study of Ad26.COV2.S vaccination and SARS-CoV-2 variants. Treatment indicated: roughly 19 received Ad26.COV2.S at low or high dose, single or two shots; 5 received placebo; per-sample allocation not given. The investigators took samples on day 63 after the first vaccine or placebo injection. Method: immunoSEQ multiplex PCR; TCRdb's copy keeps in-frame clones and lacks some. Of around 450,000 clones in the sample, about 93% were seen once. The specimen comprised peripheral blood, sampled in a trial of Ad26.COV2.S vaccine versus placebo. These receptors were taken from a person aged 18-60 years who received the Ad26.COV2.S COVID-19 vaccine or a placebo.

J is TRBJ2-7 and V is TRBV4-3; D not certain. The CDR3 loop spans 15 amino acids. Germline CDR1 and CDR2: LGHNA and YSLEER. V was trimmed by 0 bases and J by 2 bases, leaving 11 bases between them. This CDR3 reads CASSQDWPGPYEQYF. CDR3 sequence (DNA): TGCGCCAGCAGCCAAGATTGGCCCGGCCCCTACGAGCAGTACTTC.

The CDR3 coding sequence is TGCGCCAGCAGCACCTACCCGGGTAGGACGATCTACGAGCAGTACTTC. It is translated as CASSTYPGRTIYEQYF. The chain recombines TRBV5-1 with TRBJ2-7; D uncertain. The germline V and J ends were trimmed by 4 bases and 3 bases, with 20 bases remaining between them. The germline V gene encodes CDR1 SGHRS and CDR2 YFSETQ. This CDR3 has 16 residues.

J is TRBJ2-2 and V is TRBV10-3; 14 bases match TRBD2. The CDR3 runs 16 residues. V shed 9 bases, J shed 5 bases, and the junction held 8 bases outside the gene matches. Germline V gives CDR1 ENHRY, CDR2 SYGVKD. DNA of the CDR3: TGTGCCATATCCGGGACTAGCGGGAGAGGGACCGGGGAGCTGTTTTTT. Translating gives CAISGTSGRGTGELFF.

J is TRBJ2-1 and V is TRBV29-1; TRBD2 matches 9 bases. This CDR3 has 17 residues. The V segment lost 6 bases and the J segment 0 bases; nucleotides outside the gene matches: 12. CDR1 is SQVTM and CDR2 is ANQGSEA in the germline V gene. The CDR3 nucleotides are TGCAGCGTAGCCGGAGTAGTGGGACTAGCCTCCTACAATGAGCAGTTCTTC. This sequence encodes CSVAGVVGLASYNEQFF.

The gene calls are TRBV4-3 and TRBJ1-1; 9 nucleotides align to TRBD1. Per germline, CDR1 LGHNA and CDR2 YSLEER. This CDR3 is 15 amino acids long. V lost 2 bases to trimming and J lost 5 bases; unmatched junction nucleotides: 6. CDR3 amino acids: CASSQQGTGITEAFF. The CDR3 region has the DNA TGCGCCAGCAGCCAACAGGGGACAGGGATTACTGAAGCTTTCTTT.

V gene TRBV4-2 combines with J gene TRBJ1-2; perhaps TRBD1 as D (5 bases). The CDR3 runs to 15 residues. The V and J ends lost 4 bases and 4 bases respectively, with 16 bases between them. In germline, CDR1 is LGHNA, CDR2 YNFKEQ. The CDR3 nucleotides are TGTGCCAGCAGCCCCTCGGACACCGGCATCTATGGCTACACCTTC. Its protein product is CASSPSDTGIYGYTF.

The chain combines TRBV18 with TRBJ2-1; D might be TRBD1 or TRBD2, each matching 5 bases. The V gene's germline CDR1 is KGHSH and CDR2 LQKENI. V was shortened by 1 base and J by 9 bases, with 10 bases between the two germline ends. The CDR3 spans 13 residues. The CDR3 reads CASSPHRDGEQFF. Here the CDR3 DNA reads TGTGCCAGCTCACCACATAGGGACGGTGAGCAGTTCTTC.

This sequence joins TRBV18 and TRBJ2-7; 10 nucleotides match TRBD1. Germline CDR1 is KGHSH and CDR2 is LQKENI. With V trimmed by 1 base and J by 1 base, 1 base remained unmatched. This CDR3 has 15 amino acids. The CDR3, as DNA: TGTGCCAGCTCACCACGGGACAGGGGATCCTACGAGCAGTACTTC. It is translated as CASSPRDRGSYEQYF.

This clone showed up just a few times. V gene TRBV28 combines with J gene TRBJ1-5; 11 bases agree with TRBD1. This CDR3 has 15 residues. Germline V gives CDR1 MDHEN, CDR2 SYDVKM. The J segment lost 5 bases and the V segment lost 6 bases, leaving 6 bases of the junction unmatched. This chain's CDR3 is CASSSGQGAYQPQHF. As DNA, the CDR3 is TGTGCCAGCAGCTCCGGACAGGGGGCATATCAGCCCCAGCATTTT.

In DNA form, the CDR3 reads TGTGCCACCTCCAGGTCCTCGTCCCTGGATGAGCAGTTCTTC. Translated: CATSRSSSLDEQFF. The rearrangement joins TRBV2 to TRBJ2-1; D is ambiguous. CDR3 length equals 14 residues. Between the trimmed V and J ends, which lost 10 bases and 8 bases, there was a span of 21 bases. Germline loops: CDR1 SNHLY, CDR2 FYNNEI.

This chain joins TRBV4-2 and TRBJ2-2; D uncertain. CDR1 is LGHNA, CDR2 YNFKEQ, per germline. V was shortened by 1 base and J by 0 bases, with 9 bases between the two germline ends. The CDR3 length is 16 residues. Written as DNA, the CDR3 is TGTGCCAGCAGCCAAGTGGTGGGTGCGAACACCGGGGAGCTGTTTTTT. The encoded protein is CASSQVVGANTGELFF.

V is TRBV6-6 and J is TRBJ1-5, with D possibly TRBD1 on 6 matching bases. The CDR3 contains 12 residues. In germline, CDR1 is MNHNY, CDR2 SVGAGI (reference sequence). Trimming removed 8 bases at V and 4 bases at J, with 9 bases between. For the CDR3, the DNA is TGTGCCAGCGAACAGGGAAATCAGCCCCAGCATTTT. Residues: CASEQGNQPQHF.

The chain carries TRBV30 and TRBJ1-3; D unresolved. The V end was cut by 0 bases, the J end by 1 base, with 4 bases between. This CDR3 region has 13 residues. Germline V gene lookup returns CDR1 GTSNPN and CDR2 SVGIG (reference sequence). The CDR3 DNA is TGTGCCTGGAGTGTAGTTTCTGGAAACACCATATATTTT. It is translated as CAWSVVSGNTIYF.

The chain employs TRBV7-8 and TRBJ2-4, with D possibly being TRBD1 (6 bases). There are 17 residues in the CDR3. Trimming shortened V by 2 bases and J by 3 bases, and 17 bases separated the two germline ends. From germline, CDR1 is SGHVS and CDR2 FQNEAQ. CDR3: CASSLSRAGVGKNIQYF. In DNA form, the CDR3 reads TGTGCCAGCAGCTTATCTCGGGCAGGGGTTGGCAAAAACATTCAGTACTTC.

The rearrangement uses TRBV30 and TRBJ2-2; TRBD1 matches 12 bases. From germline, CDR1 is GTSNPN and CDR2 SVGIG (reference sequence). CDR3 size: 16 residues. V lost 2 bases to trimming and J lost 9 bases; unmatched junction nucleotides: 10. The CDR3 reads CAWSIGTGGFGRELFF. In nucleotides, the CDR3 is TGTGCCTGGAGTATCGGGACAGGGGGCTTTGGCAGGGAGCTGTTTTTT.

The rearrangement joins TRBV7-2 to TRBJ2-1; 15 positions agree with TRBD2. From germline, CDR1 is SGHTA and CDR2 FQGNSA. This CDR3 has 17 residues. V trimming: 5 bases; J trimming: 1 base; junction bases outside the gene matches: 3. For the CDR3, the DNA is TGTGCCAGCAGCCCTGGACTAGCGGGAGGGTCCTACAATGAGCAGTTCTTC. This gives the protein CASSPGLAGGSYNEQFF.

This chain uses TRBV28 with TRBJ2-5; no reliable D call. The CDR3 runs to 12 residues. The V end lost 3 bases, the J end lost 5 bases, and 7 bases lay between the germline ends. Germline V gene sequence: CDR1 MDHEN, CDR2 SYDVKM. CDR3 nucleotide sequence: TGTGCCAGCAGTTTTTACGGTGAGACCCAGTACTTC. This encodes CASSFYGETQYF.

V gene TRBV7-8 combines with J gene TRBJ2-1; D perhaps matches TRBD1 (6 bases). The CDR3 length is 16 residues. Germline V gene lookup returns CDR1 SGHVS and CDR2 FQNEAQ. With 2 bases removed from V and 3 bases from J, the gap between germline ends came to 14 bases. CDR3 nucleotide sequence: TGTGCCAGCAGCTTAAGGGCAGGGGCGTTCTACAATGAGCAGTTCTTC. Protein sequence: CASSLRAGAFYNEQFF.

The sample holds a few counts of this clone. The chain joins TRBV9 to TRBJ1-1, with D unresolved. CDR3 length equals 15 residues. The germline V gene encodes CDR1 SGDLS and CDR2 YYNGEE. V was cut by 0 bases and J by 0 bases, with 9 bases left in between. CDR3 DNA sequence: TGTGCCAGCAGCGTAGATAACGGCATGAACACTGAAGCTTTCTTT. Protein: CASSVDNGMNTEAFF.

This clone was observed once. The chain combines TRBV28 with TRBJ2-1; 7 bases fit TRBD2. V gave up 5 bases and J gave up 6 bases; unmatched junction bases: 4. CDR3 length: 13 amino acids. The germline V gene has CDR1 MDHEN and CDR2 SYDVKM. This CDR3 is CASSPGRTNEQFF. The DNA of the CDR3 is TGTGCCAGCAGTCCCGGGAGGACCAATGAGCAGTTCTTC.

This chain connects TRBV5-1 to TRBJ1-1; D is unclear. The CDR3 runs 14 residues. Germline V CDR1 and CDR2: SGHRS, YFSETQ. The V end was cut by 2 bases, the J end by 0 bases, with 8 bases between. CDR3 sequence reads: CASSFKQMNTEAFF. The CDR3 DNA sequence: TGCGCCAGCAGCTTTAAACAGATGAACACTGAAGCTTTCTTT.

This clone has only one observation. The chain couples TRBV19 to TRBJ2-1; 8 bases align to TRBD2. The V and J ends lost 2 bases and 5 bases, in that order; junction bases with no gene match: 5. The V gene's germline CDR1 is LNHDA and CDR2 SQIVND (reference sequence). This CDR3 contains 15 residues. This CDR3 is CASSIPGLGNNEQFF. The CDR3 nucleotides read TGTGCCAGTAGTATACCGGGACTAGGGAACAATGAGCAGTTCTTC.

The chain couples TRBV21-1 to TRBJ1-2; the table's D call, TRBD1, was not checked against the DNA. TRBV21-1 is termed a pseudogene. The length of the CDR3 is 14 residues. The CDR3 sequence is CASSRQGFNYGYTF. The CDR3 region has the DNA TGTGCCAGCAGCCGGCAGGGCTTTAACTATGGCTACACCTTC.

The chain combines TRBV12-5 with TRBJ1-2, with 9 bases matching TRBD1. The CDR3 is 16 amino acids. Germline trimming cut 1 base from V and 2 bases from J; bases unmatched to any gene: 5. The germline gives CDR1 LGHNT, CDR2 FRNRAP. Written as DNA, the CDR3 is TGTGCTAGTGGTTTGGATCTTACAGGGGGCAACTATGGCTACACCTTC. It encodes CASGLDLTGGNYGYTF.

The rearrangement uses TRBV7-6 and TRBJ2-2, with 13 bases lining up with TRBD2. CDR1 is SGHVS, CDR2 FNYEAQ, per germline. This CDR3 has 17 residues. Trimming cost V 5 bases and J 7 bases; bases outside gene matches: 10. The DNA of the CDR3 is TGTGCCAGCAGCATATCGGGACTAGCGGGATTAAGCGGGGAGCTGTTTTTT. Its translation is CASSISGLAGLSGELFF.

The chain employs TRBV2 and TRBJ1-1, with D possibly matching TRBD1 (5 bases). CDR3 length: 14 residues. CDR1 and CDR2 from the germline V gene are SNHLY and FYNNEI. Trimming pared 6 bases from V and 5 bases from J, leaving 16 bases between. The chain's CDR3 is CASRPGLSGTEAFF. The CDR3 coding sequence is TGTGCCAGCAGACCGGGACTCTCGGGGACTGAAGCTTTCTTT.

The J gene is TRBJ2-7, the V gene TRBV5-1; 7 bases match TRBD2. CDR1 and CDR2 (germline): SGHRS, YFSETQ. The CDR3 totals 16 residues. V gave up 0 bases and J gave up 4 bases; unmatched junction bases: 10. CDR3 nucleotide sequence: TGCGCCAGCAGCTTGGATTCCGGGGGGAGTGGGTACGAGCAGTACTTC. Amino acid sequence: CASSLDSGGSGYEQYF.

This chain links TRBV19 with TRBJ1-2; D is undetermined. V lost 3 bases and J 0 bases, leaving 11 bases between the germline ends. The germline V gene encodes CDR1 LNHDA and CDR2 SQIVND (reference sequence). The CDR3 contains 15 residues. The CDR3 here is CASSIGGTSNYGYTF. The CDR3, as DNA: TGTGCCAGTAGTATTGGCGGCACTTCTAACTATGGCTACACCTTC.

This chain links TRBV28 with TRBJ1-1; D not certain. Trimming shortened V by 2 bases and J by 6 bases, and 7 bases separated the two germline ends. Per the germline V gene, CDR1 is MDHEN and CDR2 is SYDVKM. The CDR3 extends over 12 amino acids. The CDR3 is CASSLVGSEAFF. DNA for the CDR3: TGTGCCAGCAGTTTAGTCGGGTCTGAAGCTTTCTTT.

The chain combines TRBV1 with TRBJ2-4. TRBV1 is an annotated pseudogene. The CDR3 has 20 residues. CDR3 in amino acids: CTSSQDWVNVRPTAKNIQYF. The CDR3 DNA is TGCACCAGCAGCCAAGATTGGGTTAACGTGCGACCCACAGCCAAAAACATTCAGTACTTC.

This chain uses TRBV5-4 with TRBJ1-2, with a weak D call TRBD1 (6 bases). The CDR3 covers 15 residues. The ends were cut back, 4 bases at V and 3 bases at J, with 16 bases in the middle. CDR1 is SGHNT, CDR2 YYREEE, per germline (reference sequence). In DNA form, the CDR3 reads TGTGCCAGCAGCCCACGACAGGCTTCGGACTATGGCTACACCTTC. It specifies CASSPRQASDYGYTF.

A single count supports this clone. The CDR3 is CASSRSGEGPSNEQFF. Here the CDR3 DNA reads TGTGCCAGCAGCCGCTCGGGGGAGGGCCCATCCAATGAGCAGTTCTTC. The chain couples TRBV7-9 to TRBJ2-1; 7 bases line up with TRBD2. Germline CDR1 and CDR2: SEHNR and FQNEAQ (reference sequence). The CDR3 is 16 residues long. V trimming: 5 bases; J trimming: 6 bases; junction bases outside the gene matches: 13.